The text below deals with one T cell receptor beta chain. Its antigen target is currently unknown. No per-base quality is available; no much larger clone lies one base away. The sample is drawn from a study of blood T cell repertoires in COVID-19 (dated by TCRdb to 2020 to 2022). About the investigation overall: The collaborator samples originated in the United States, Italy and Spain and spanned the acute and convalescent phases of COVID-19. The dataset comprised deeply sampled blood TCRbeta repertoires from subjects exposed to, actively infected with, or recovered from COVID-19. Where available, HLA class I and class II types were obtained from metadata supplied by the sample provider rather than from assay-based typing. The prospective study material was composed of cDNA or gDNA derived from T cells, B-cell-depleted T cells, or PBMCs. Samples came from the ongoing ImmuneRACE study (first 160 participants) plus 1,254 subjects from 6 global collaborators. Sample metadata almost always included a de-identified subject ID, COVID-19 status, age in years and sex. The repertoires were released in a freely available public database meant as a resource for research on the immune response to SARS-CoV-2. Results and caveats for the whole study, not just this receptor: Clinical and demographic metadata were provided uncurated, with the amount varying by source and participant.

Each collaborating institution followed its own protocols to collect whole blood in K2EDTA tubes. Collaborator samples were shipped for TCRbeta analysis as frozen whole blood, isolated PBMCs, or DNA extracted from either sample type. The immunoSEQ Assay, a bias-controlled multiplex PCR, was used to amplify TCRbeta CDR3 regions from genomic DNA. Turning to the authors' computational methods: Within the assay, amplification of reference gene primers was used to estimate how many nucleated cells each sample contained. To quantify the absolute abundance of each unique TCRbeta CDR3 rearrangement, sequence reads were collapsed and filtered. For each sample, productive Simpson clonality was calculated by taking the square root of Simpson's diversity index across productive rearrangements. Sourced from immuneACCESS, this table was stored by TCRdb with only in-frame sequences that have V and J called. A share of the clones is absent; for the studies checked, an unresolved V gene accounts for under half, and the remainder has no known explanation. The V and J calls and clone size are taken from that table; D and trimming were inferred from the DNA. Recorded for this sample are over 300,000 clones; 70% to 90% of them occurred a single time. The ten largest account for 7.2% of the sample.

The TCR was taken from a human donor in a cohort sampled during active COVID-19. The sample consisted of peripheral blood.

CDR3 protein: CASSETSGGAGELFF. The DNA sequence is as follows: TGTGCCAGCAGTGAGACTAGCGGGGGGGCCGGGGAGCTGTTTTTT. The receptor chain draws on TRBV6-1 and TRBJ2-2, and TRBD2 matches 14 of the central bases. The CDR3, from cysteine to phenylalanine, totals 15 residues. Only the CDR3 DNA stays, 45 bases, in frame from base 1. V is pruned by 3 bases and J by 6 bases, leaving 0 bases of the junction without a gene match. CDR1 MNHNS and CDR2 SASEGT were looked up in the germline V gene.